The rows below give T cell receptor beta chains drawn from one sample of a study of blood T cells in healthy people across ages. TCRdb reprocessed the 5' RACE reads via MiXCR and lists one record per CDR3 protein. This repertoire shows about 570,000 distinct CDR3 sequences, 25% to 30% found once; its top ten account for less than 20%. The specimen was blood. These receptors all come from a woman in her sixties or seventies in good health. The CDR3 runs from the conserved cysteine through the conserved F or W.

TRBV27	TRBJ2-2	16	CASSLMRGGDTGELFF
TRBV20-1	TRBJ1-1	13	CSARRQVNTEAFF
TRBV29-1	TRBJ1-1	13	CSVATGTNTEAFF
TRBV2	TRBJ2-3	12	CASGVKADTQYF
TRBV15	TRBJ2-7	14	CATSSGGNSYEQYF
TRBV15	TRBJ1-4	14	CATSPGTAFEKLFF
TRBV10-3	TRBJ2-1	16	CAIRPTGTTGFNEQFF
TRBV20-1	TRBJ1-1	12	CSAKVQNTEAFF
TRBV10-3	TRBJ1-4	15	CAISAAGIGGEKLFF
TRBV24-1	TRBJ2-1	18	CATSDPSGQGQSYNEQFF
TRBV3-1	.	16	CASSPGDRGSAYEQYF
TRBV4-3	TRBJ2-1	14	CASSQDLPRDEQFF
TRBV7-2	TRBJ1-1	15	CASSLTYRRNTEAFF
TRBV6-6	TRBJ2-5	16	CASRPQTGVGQETQYF
TRBV5-1	TRBJ1-1	14	CASSRGQVDTEAFF
TRBV19	TRBJ2-3	16	CASSYGLASGPDTQYF
TRBV6-2/TRBV6-3	TRBJ2-5	13	CASSSRDSETQCF
TRBV7-2	TRBJ2-5	14	CASSLGQGRQTQYF
TRBV7-2	.	15	CASSYPTSGLNEQFF
TRBV20-1	TRBJ1-2	14	CSARGGDSEHGYTF
TRBV18	TRBJ2-1	15	CASSPRATGGGEQFF
TRBV20-1	TRBJ2-3	13	CSAQEGSPDTQYF
TRBV12-3/TRBV12-4	TRBJ1-2	16	CASSSDSMGAIYGYTF
TRBV20-1	TRBJ1-2	15	CSARDSGGASYGYTF
TRBV5-1	TRBJ1-1	15	CASIPQVGANTEAFF
TRBV6-5	TRBJ2-5	16	CASSFRYSGYQETQYF
TRBV12-3/TRBV12-4	TRBJ1-2	13	CASSMTGSHGYTF
TRBV7-9	TRBJ2-5	14	CASSPPGGGETQYF
TRBV10-3	TRBJ1-5	12	CAISDGDQPQHF
TRBV6-1	TRBJ2-2	14	CASNARANTGELFF
TRBV7-6	TRBJ2-3	15	CASSLAGQAADTQYF
TRBV10-3	TRBJ1-5	14	CAISAGQQNQPQHF
TRBV7-2	.	15	CASSLSAAIKETQYF
TRBV20-1	TRBJ2-5	12	CSARRLGETQYF
TRBV6-5	TRBJ2-2	15	CASSLRGRGTGELFF
TRBV7-2	TRBJ2-4	15	CASSLTTGGGDIQYF
TRBV7-2	TRBJ2-2	15	CASSLVSTSTGELFF
TRBV20-1	TRBJ2-7	12	CSATGFVYEQYF
TRBV7-3	TRBJ2-3	15	CASSLIAGEGDTQYF
TRBV4-2	TRBJ1-1	13	CASSRPRGTEAFF
TRBV3-1	TRBJ1-5	14	CASSQGTGSQPQHF
TRBV4-2	TRBJ1-2	15	CASSQDEGEFYGYTF
TRBV11-2	TRBJ1-2	16	CTSRVITQETNYGYIF
TRBV20-1	TRBJ1-4	14	CSVLTGGAYEKLFF
TRBV20-1	TRBJ1-1	13	CSASMSGGTEAFF
TRBV12-3/TRBV12-4	TRBJ2-3	16	CASSLLAGGPTDTQYF